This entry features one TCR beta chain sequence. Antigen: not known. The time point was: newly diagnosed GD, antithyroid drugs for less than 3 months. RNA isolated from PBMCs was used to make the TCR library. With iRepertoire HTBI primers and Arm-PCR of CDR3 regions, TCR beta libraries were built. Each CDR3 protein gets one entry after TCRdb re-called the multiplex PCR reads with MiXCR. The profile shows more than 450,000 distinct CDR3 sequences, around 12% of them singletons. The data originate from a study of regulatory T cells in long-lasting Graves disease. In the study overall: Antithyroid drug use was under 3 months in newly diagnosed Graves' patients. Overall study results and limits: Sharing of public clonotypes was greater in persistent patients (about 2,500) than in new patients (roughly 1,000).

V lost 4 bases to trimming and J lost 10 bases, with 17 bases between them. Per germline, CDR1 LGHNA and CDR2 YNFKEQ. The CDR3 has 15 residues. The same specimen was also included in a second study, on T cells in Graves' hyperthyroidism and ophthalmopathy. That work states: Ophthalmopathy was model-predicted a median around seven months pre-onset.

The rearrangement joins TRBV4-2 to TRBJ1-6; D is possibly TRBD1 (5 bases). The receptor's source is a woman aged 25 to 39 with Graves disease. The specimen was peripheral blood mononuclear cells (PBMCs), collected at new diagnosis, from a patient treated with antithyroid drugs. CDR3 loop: CASSRENGGDSPLHF. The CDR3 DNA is TGTGCCAGCAGCCGGGAGAACGGGGGTGACTCACCCCTCCACTTT.